This passage covers 16 T cell receptor beta chains from one sample sequenced in a study of T cell changes during pregnancy in multiple sclerosis. The method was immunoSEQ multiplex PCR; TCRdb's version includes in-frame clones alone and lacks a portion of them. The profile covers 36,000 or so clones, with 89% appearing a single time and around 11% taken by the ten largest. Here the sequenced sample was CD8+ T cells from peripheral blood mononuclear cells, taken in the third trimester of pregnancy. Receptor source: a female donor with multiple sclerosis, enrolled in a pregnancy study.

J is TRBJ1-2 and V is TRBV5-1; D is uncertain. The CDR3 sequence is 11 residues long. Between the trimmed V and J ends, which lost 1 base and 8 bases, there was a span of 6 bases. Germline V gives CDR1 SGHRS, CDR2 YFSETQ. The DNA for the CDR3 is TGCGCCAGCAGCTTGTCAGGAGGCTACACCTTC. This encodes CASSLSGGYTF.

The chain couples TRBV7-9 to TRBJ2-3; D possibly corresponds to TRBD2 (6 bases). Trimming pared 3 bases from V and 0 bases from J, leaving 10 bases between. The CDR3 loop spans 15 amino acids. The germline CDR1 and CDR2 sequences are SEHNR and FQNEAQ (reference sequence). In nucleotides, the CDR3 is TGTGCCAGCAGCTTCCGGGACTCTAGCACAGATACGCAGTATTTT. Encoded protein: CASSFRDSSTDTQYF.

This clone was seen a single time. The chain has TRBV9 and TRBJ2-3; 7 positions agree with TRBD2. Trimming removed 2 bases from V and 0 bases from J; junction bases left unmatched: 3. The V gene's germline CDR1 is SGDLS and CDR2 YYNGEE. This CDR3 is 15 amino acids long. The CDR3 loop is CASSVSGASTDTQYF. For the CDR3, the DNA is TGTGCCAGCAGCGTGAGCGGGGCCAGCACAGATACGCAGTATTTT.

The J gene is TRBJ1-2, the V gene TRBV19; D might be TRBD1 (5 bases). CDR3 length: 13 residues. Germline V gene sequence: CDR1 LNHDA, CDR2 SQIVND (reference sequence). V was shortened by 6 bases and J by 4 bases, with 12 bases between the two germline ends. The CDR3 loop reads CASRSTGAYGYTF. The CDR3, as DNA: TGTGCCAGTAGATCTACAGGAGCCTATGGCTACACCTTC.

On this clone: One end of the junction is discordant with germline, which a read error may explain. The chain recombines TRBV6-4 with TRBJ2-1, with D hard to call. The CDR3 has 12 amino acids. CDR1 and CDR2 from the germline V gene are MRHNA and SNTAGT. CDR3 in amino acids: CASSDSSNEQFF. CDR3 in DNA: TGTGCCAGCAGTGACTCCTCCAATGAGCAGTTCTTC.

This chain joins TRBV27 and TRBJ1-2; 9 bases agree with TRBD1. This CDR3 is 16 amino acids long. Germline V gene sequence: CDR1 MNHEY, CDR2 SMNVEV (reference sequence). V gave up 4 bases and J gave up 7 bases; unmatched junction bases: 13. The CDR3 reads CASSSDPGQGGFGYTF. The CDR3 nucleotides read TGTGCCAGCAGTTCTGATCCGGGACAGGGTGGATTTGGCTACACCTTC.

V and J are TRBV9 and TRBJ2-1; 9 positions match TRBD1. The CDR3 has 15 amino acids. Germline values: CDR1 SGDLS, CDR2 YYNGEE. The junction had 12 bases not matched to a gene; V was cut back by 4 bases and J by 10 bases. The CDR3 region has the DNA TGTGCCAGCAGCCCCGGGACAGGGACCGGCGGGGAGCAGTTCTTC. Amino acids: CASSPGTGTGGEQFF. Looking up the rest from reference TRBV9 and TRBJ2-1 gives the full variable domain: DSGVTQTPKHLITATGQRVTLRCSPRSGDLSVYWYQQSLDQGLQFLIQYYNGEERAKGNILERFSAQQFPDLHSELNLSSLELGDSALYFCASSPGTGTGGEQFFGPGTRLTVL.

The rearrangement uses TRBV6-1 and TRBJ2-7, with 8 nucleotides matching TRBD2. The length of the CDR3 is 15 residues. The germline gives CDR1 MNHNS, CDR2 SASEGT. The junction had 11 bases not matched to a gene; V was cut back by 8 bases and J by 2 bases. CDR3 region: CASPPPGGKTYEQYF. The DNA for the CDR3 is TGTGCCAGCCCACCCCCGGGGGGGAAAACCTACGAGCAGTACTTC.

V usage is TRBV7-8 and J usage is TRBJ2-7; the D gene is possibly TRBD2 (5 bases). Trimming left V 2 bases short and J 3 bases short, with 14 bases between. Germline V gene lookup returns CDR1 SGHVS and CDR2 FQNEAQ. This CDR3 contains 15 residues. The CDR3 DNA is TGTGCCAGCAGCTTACGACCGGACTTGGGCTACGAGCAGTACTTC. This encodes CASSLRPDLGYEQYF.

V usage is TRBV6-5 and J usage is TRBJ2-2; a possible D gene is TRBD1 (6 bases). In germline, CDR1 is MNHEY, CDR2 SVGAGI. V lost 2 bases to trimming and J lost 6 bases, with 13 bases between them. This CDR3 contains 15 residues. The CDR3 DNA sequence: TGTGCCAGCAGTTACGCGATTACAGGGTCCGGGGAGCTGTTTTTT. The encoded protein is CASSYAITGSGELFF.

This clone was seen a single time. The chain has TRBV27 and TRBJ2-1, with D perhaps matching TRBD2 (5 bases). Trimming pared 7 bases from V and 4 bases from J, leaving 17 bases between. There are 15 residues in the CDR3. CDR1 and CDR2 (germline): MNHEY, SMNVEV (reference sequence). In DNA form, the CDR3 reads TGTGCCAGCAACATGGGCGGGCTCGTTTACAATGAGCAGTTCTTC. Translating it yields CASNMGGLVYNEQFF.

The CDR3 nucleotides read TGCGCCAGCAGCCAAGGGGGAGCAACTAATGAAAAACTGTTTTTT. It codes for CASSQGGATNEKLFF. V is TRBV4-3 and J is TRBJ1-4; no definite D call. The CDR3 is 15 residues long. Per germline, CDR1 LGHNA and CDR2 YSLEER. Trimming pared 1 base from V and 0 bases from J, leaving 6 bases between.

This clone is a singleton in its sample. The chain uses TRBV30 and TRBJ1-2; 9 nucleotides line up with TRBD1. V lost 5 bases to trimming and J lost 6 bases; unmatched junction nucleotides: 13. CDR1 and CDR2 from the germline V gene are GTSNPN and SVGIG (reference sequence). CDR3 length: 15 residues. The CDR3 protein is CAWWERGQGVNGYTF. The DNA for the CDR3 is TGTGCCTGGTGGGAAAGGGGACAGGGAGTCAATGGCTACACCTTC.

The V and J genes are TRBV7-6 and TRBJ2-3, with 10 bases lining up with TRBD2. The V segment lost 1 base and the J segment 1 base; nucleotides outside the gene matches: 11. CDR1 and CDR2 from the germline V gene are SGHVS and FNYEAQ. The CDR3 has 19 residues. CDR3 sequence (DNA): TGTGCCAGCAGCTTAGTAGCGGGAGGCGAAATAACTCGCACAGATACGCAGTATTTT. It yields the protein CASSLVAGGEITRTDTQYF.

The chain recombines TRBV2 with TRBJ1-1; D unclear. The CDR3 has 14 amino acids. V was trimmed by 3 bases and J by 2 bases, leaving 10 bases between them. CDR1 and CDR2 from the germline V gene are SNHLY and FYNNEI. The CDR3 spells CASSDWRVNTEAFF. DNA for the CDR3: TGTGCCAGCAGTGACTGGAGGGTAAACACTGAAGCTTTCTTT.

The chain joins TRBV2 to TRBJ2-5, with D possibly matching TRBD1 (6 bases). CDR1 and CDR2 from the germline V gene are SNHLY and FYNNEI. V was shortened by 2 bases and J by 3 bases, with 7 bases between the two germline ends. The CDR3 extends over 13 amino acids. CDR3 residues: CASSEHREETQYF. CDR3 DNA sequence: TGTGCCAGCAGTGAACACAGGGAAGAGACCCAGTACTTC.